A single sample is the source of the 21 T cell receptor beta chains below, sequenced in a study of blood T cells in healthy people across ages. Combining a sample-barcoded 5' primer with a J-beta primer mix, a second PCR ran for about 7 to 11 cycles. TCRdb processed the 5' RACE reads anew with MiXCR; each CDR3 protein has one entry. The sample lists around 670,000 distinct CDR3 sequences; approximately 30% were seen once. The source material was blood. The receptors were sampled from a woman aged 80 or over in good health.

A few counts support this clonotype. With a much larger clone just one base away, this may be a read error. This chain connects TRBV10-3 to TRBJ2-6, with a tentative D call TRBD1 (5 bases). The CDR3 spans 13 residues. Germline CDR1 and CDR2: ENHRY and SYGVKD. The CDR3 DNA reads as TGTGCCATCAGTGGACAGAAGGCCAACGTCCGGACTTTC. Amino acid sequence: CAISGQKANVRTF.

This clonotype occurred a few times. A read error may be the cause here, since a much bigger clone is one base away. The V call is TRBV7-9, the J call TRBJ1-2, with a weak D call TRBD1 (6 bases). Germline CDR1 SEHNR, CDR2 FQNEAQ (reference sequence). The length of the CDR3 is 15 residues. CDR3: CTSSLELGQHYGYTF. The CDR3 DNA follows: TGTACCAGCAGCTTAGAGCTTGGACAGCACTATGGCTACACCTTC. Looking up the rest from reference TRBV7-9 and TRBJ1-2 gives the full variable domain: DTGVSQNPRHKITKRGQNVTFRCDPISEHNRLYWYRQTLGQGPEFLTYFQNEAQLEKSRLLSDRFSAERPKGSFSTLEIQRTEQGDSAMYLCTSSLELGQHYGYTFGSGTRLTVV.

This clonotype has at least ten counts. This sequence joins TRBV6-2 or TRBV6-3 and TRBJ1-1; D is unresolved. Trimming stripped 2 bases from V and 1 base from J, with 8 bases between. This CDR3 is 14 amino acids long. From germline, CDR1 is MNHEY and CDR2 SVGEGT. The CDR3 region has the DNA TGTGCCAGCAGTTACGGGCACGGGAACACTGAAGCTTTCTTT. Translating gives CASSYGHGNTEAFF.

A note on this clonotype: A read error may explain this, as a much larger clone is one base away. The rearrangement joins TRBV7-2 to TRBJ2-5, with a possible D match to TRBD2 (6 bases). The V end was cut by 4 bases, the J end by 1 base, with 13 bases between. This CDR3 has 15 residues. Germline assignment: CDR1 SGHTA and CDR2 FQGNSA. The CDR3 coding sequence is TGTGCCAGCAGCTCTGGCGGGGCCATCCAAGAGACCCAGTACTTC. Its protein product is CASSSGGAIQETQYF.

This clonotype has ten or more counts. The chain employs TRBV12-5 and TRBJ2-2, with 7 bases that match TRBD1. The germline CDR1 and CDR2 sequences are LGHNT and FRNRAP. This CDR3 is built from 13 residues. The V gene end was trimmed by 6 bases and the J gene end by 4 bases; junction bases not matched to a gene: 2. CDR3 residues: CASGQGSTGELFF. CDR3 in DNA: TGTGCTAGTGGACAGGGGAGCACCGGGGAGCTGTTTTTT.

This clonotype has a handful of counts. V gene TRBV2 combines with J gene TRBJ2-3; 7 nucleotides agree with TRBD2. Germline lookup yields CDR1 SNHLY and CDR2 FYNNEI. This CDR3 contains 14 residues. Germline trimming cut 4 bases from V and 4 bases from J; bases unmatched to any gene: 5. The CDR3 region is CASSARGGADTQYF. The CDR3 DNA is TGTGCCAGCAGTGCAAGGGGAGGGGCAGATACGCAGTATTTT.

This clonotype was recorded many times. The chain links TRBV15 to TRBJ2-1, with no clear D. The CDR3 is 14 residues long. CDR1 LNHNV and CDR2 YYDKDF come from the germline V gene (reference sequence). Trimming cost V 0 bases and J 7 bases, with 10 bases left between them. DNA of the CDR3: TGTGCCACCAGCAGAGATTTGGGGTTTAATGAGCAGTTCTTC. Its translation is CATSRDLGFNEQFF. The full variable domain, with the rest looked up from reference TRBV15 and TRBJ2-1, is DAMVIQNPRYQVTQFGKPVTLSCSQTLNHNVMYWYQQKSSQAPKLLFHYYDKDFNNEADTPDNFQSRRPNTSFCFLDIRSPGLGDTAMYLCATSRDLGFNEQFFGPGTRLTVL.

This clonotype has at least ten counts. V and J are TRBV6-1 and TRBJ2-1, with TRBD1 identical over 9 bases. The V gene's germline CDR1 is MNHNS and CDR2 SASEGT. Losses at the gene ends were 2 bases for V and 3 bases for J; bases not matched to a gene: 2. The CDR3 is made up of 15 amino acids. The CDR3 loop is CASSEPGQGYNEQFF. DNA of the CDR3: TGTGCCAGCAGTGAACCGGGACAGGGCTACAATGAGCAGTTCTTC.

Of note for this clonotype: Given a much more abundant clone one base away, this may be a read error. The chain carries TRBV5-1 and TRBJ2-1; 8 bases line up with TRBD1. CDR1 SGHRS and CDR2 YFSETQ come from the germline V gene. The CDR3 loop spans 16 amino acids. The CDR3: CASSLTRTGPDNGQFF. The DNA for the CDR3 is TGCGCCAGCAGCCTTACCCGGACAGGGCCAGACAATGGGCAGTTCTTC.

Turning to this clonotype: A read error may be the cause here, since a much bigger clone is one base away. The rearrangement links TRBV28 to TRBJ1-6, with 8 bases identical to TRBD1. This CDR3 has 13 amino acids. V gave up 7 bases and J gave up 10 bases; unmatched junction bases: 6. CDR1 is MDHEN, CDR2 SYDVKM, per germline. Here the CDR3 reads CASTTGGKSPLHF. Written as DNA, the CDR3 is TGTGCCAGCACCACAGGGGGTAAATCACCCCTCCACTTT. The whole variable domain, filled in from reference TRBV28 and TRBJ1-6, reads DVKVTQSSRYLVKRTGEKVFLECVQDMDHENMFWYRQDPGLGLRLIYFSYDVKMKEKGDIPEGYSVSREKKERFSLILESASTNQTSMYLCASTTGGKSPLHFGNGTRLTVT.

This clonotype was recorded at least ten times. V gene TRBV6-5 combines with J gene TRBJ2-7, with D perhaps TRBD2 (5 bases). Trimming removed 5 bases from V and 3 bases from J, with 17 bases in between. This CDR3 is 15 amino acids long. Germline assignment: CDR1 MNHEY and CDR2 SVGAGI. The CDR3 region has the DNA TGTGCCAGCAGTCCCCTCTCCGGCGACTACTACGAGCAGTACTTC. Translating it yields CASSPLSGDYYEQYF.

This clonotype has at least ten counts. The V gene is TRBV2, the J gene TRBJ2-5; D could derive from TRBD1 or TRBD2 (5 bases each). V lost 2 bases and J 6 bases, leaving 22 bases between the germline ends. The germline V gene encodes CDR1 SNHLY and CDR2 FYNNEI. The CDR3 has 17 amino acids. CDR3 in amino acids: CASSETTPRGDRKTQYF. The CDR3 coding sequence is TGTGCCAGCAGTGAAACCACCCCTAGAGGGGATAGAAAGACCCAGTACTTC.

J is TRBJ2-5 and V is TRBV6-5; D is undetermined. The better agreement between TRBJ2-1 and the DNA end casts doubt on the J call. The CDR3 loop spans 13 amino acids. CDR1 is MNHEY and CDR2 is SVGAGI in the germline V gene. CDR3 loop: CASSLVAQETQFF. The DNA of the CDR3 is TGTGCCAGCAGTTTAGTTGCTCAAGAGACCCAGTTCTTC.

This clonotype showed up just a few times. The genes are TRBV6-2 or TRBV6-3 and TRBJ1-6, with 7 bases identical to TRBD1. V lost 2 bases to trimming and J lost 6 bases; unmatched junction nucleotides: 7. CDR3 size: 16 residues. In germline, CDR1 is MNHEY, CDR2 SVGEGT. CDR3 in amino acids: CASSYGSAGGNSPLHF. CDR3 nucleotide sequence: TGTGCCAGCAGTTACGGGTCGGCAGGGGGTAATTCACCCCTCCACTTT.

The chain joins TRBV19 to TRBJ1-1, with 7 bases fitting TRBD1. The CDR3 spans 14 residues. V was clipped by 5 bases and J by 4 bases; unmatched bases: 7. The germline V gene has CDR1 LNHDA and CDR2 SQIVND (reference sequence). The CDR3 sequence: CASSRGQFSTEAFF. The CDR3 DNA reads as TGTGCCAGTAGTCGGGGACAGTTTTCCACTGAAGCTTTCTTT.

This clonotype appeared many times. The V and J genes are TRBV7-9 and TRBJ2-5; the D is unclear. The germline V and J ends were trimmed by 4 bases and 2 bases, with 11 bases remaining between them. The CDR3 is 14 amino acids. Germline V lookup: CDR1 SEHNR, CDR2 FQNEAQ (reference sequence). The CDR3: CASSSEPLQETQYF. CDR3 coding DNA: TGTGCCAGCAGCTCTGAACCGCTGCAAGAGACCCAGTACTTC.

Many counts were recorded for this clonotype. V usage is TRBV27 and J usage is TRBJ2-7; 9 nucleotides line up with TRBD1. CDR3 length: 20 residues. With V trimmed by 10 bases and J by 2 bases, 27 bases remained unmatched. Germline lookup yields CDR1 MNHEY and CDR2 SMNVEV (reference sequence). The DNA of the CDR3 is TGTGCCACCTCTATTCACCGGGTCCCGGGACAGGGTCCACTGGCCTACGAGCAGTACTTC. Protein: CATSIHRVPGQGPLAYEQYF.

The chain uses TRBV5-1 and TRBJ2-5, with D uncertain. CDR1 is SGHRS, CDR2 YFSETQ, per germline. The ends were cut back, 5 bases at V and 1 base at J, with 6 bases in the middle. The CDR3 has 12 residues. Written as DNA, the CDR3 is TGCGCCAGCAGGCAGGCCCAAGAGACCCAGTACTTC. Translating gives CASRQAQETQYF.

This clonotype appeared many times. This chain links TRBV9 with TRBJ2-1, with no clear D. In germline, CDR1 is SGDLS, CDR2 YYNGEE. CDR3 length equals 11 residues. Trimming removed 4 bases from V and 9 bases from J, with 8 bases in between. CDR3 sequence: CASSQMGEQFF. CDR3 sequence (DNA): TGTGCCAGCAGCCAGATGGGTGAGCAGTTCTTC.

This clonotype was observed once. V usage is TRBV10-3 and J usage is TRBJ2-7; a weak D match, TRBD1 (6 bases). Deletions cut 5 bases from V and 12 bases from J, with 23 bases between. This CDR3 spans 14 amino acids. Germline V gives CDR1 ENHRY, CDR2 SYGVKD. CDR3 bases: TGTGCCATCAGTCCTGGACAGAGCCAAGAGACCCGGTACTTC. Translation gives CAISPGQSQETRYF.

This clonotype was seen ten or more times. The J gene is TRBJ2-7, the V gene TRBV13, with D possibly TRBD2 on 5 matching bases. Germline V CDR1 and CDR2: PRHDT, FYEKMQ (reference sequence). This CDR3 spans 14 amino acids. The V end was cut by 3 bases, the J end by 3 bases, with 12 bases between. In DNA, the CDR3 is TGTGCCAGCAGCTTGAGGCGAGGGTTCTACGAGCAGTACTTC. Its translation is CASSLRRGFYEQYF.